This T cell receptor (beta chain) was obtained from a study of T-cell reconstitution after alpha-beta-depleted transplantation in children listed by TCRdb under 2016. Some background on the complete study: T-cell immune reconstitution after TCRalphabeta/CD19-depleted allogeneic hematopoietic cell transplantation in children was quantitatively tracked in the study by means of TCR repertoire profiling. Study-level results and caveats: Over the following months the frequencies of hyperexpanded clones went down, and after one year T-cell counts and TCRbeta diversity were mostly credited to newly produced T cells. Apparently early alphabetaT-cell count recovery about two months after transplant reportedly relied on only several hundred rapidly expanded clones derived from non-depleted graft cells. In some patients, the high TCRbeta diversity seen at day 60 was put down to recipient T cells and intrathymic progenitors that had survived conditioning.

In its sample, this clonotype was seen many times. What this receptor recognizes is not known. No qualities accompany the bases; no much larger clone lies one base away. Library creation used PCR. Reads for this sample came from an Illumina HiSeq 2500. To normalize quantification of the TCRbeta repertoire, the TCR libraries were built with molecular barcoding that relied on unique molecular identifiers. In TCRdb, the public reads were trimmed at Q25 with fastp and aligned with MiXCR, with productive beta chains retained. Entries that share a CDR3 protein sequence are merged under the most common genes and DNA. The sample table holds some 220,000 distinct CDR3 sequences, of which 9.5% to 13% were seen once. 25% to 30% of the sample goes to the ten largest clones. Reading the label with the study, this specimen's treatment or condition is: allogeneic hematopoietic cell transplantation with graft depleted of TCRalphabeta T cells and CD19 B cells. The children who served as transplant recipients had been given grafts of TCRalphabeta/CD19-depleted allogeneic hematopoietic cells.

The germline V gene supplies CDR1 KGHSH and CDR2 LQKENI. The CDR3 starts with the cysteine, ends with the phenylalanine, and has 14 residues. Only the CDR3 DNA stays, 42 bases, in frame from base 1. The V and J ends are trimmed by 3 bases and 3 bases, leaving 9 bases between them. This receptor was obtained from a child younger than two with acute myeloid leukemia, due to receive a stem cell transplant. The chain was built from TRBV18 and TRBJ1-5, with no D gene named confidently. The sample was PBMCs, taken before TCRalphabeta/CD19-depleted stem cell transplant. The sequence in DNA is TGTGCCAGCTCACCCGGCAGTTCCAATCAGCCCCAGCATTTT. Its protein is CASSPGSSNQPQHF. The CDR3, completed at both ends by the reference TRBV18 and TRBJ1-5 genes, gives the full variable domain NAGVMQNPRHLVRRRGQEARLRCSPMKGHSHVYWYRQLPEEGLKFMVYLQKENIIDESGMPKERFSAEFPKEGPSILRIQQVVRGDSAAYFCASSPGSSNQPQHFGDGTRLSIL.